This T cell receptor beta chain appears in the sequencing data of a study of a mutant IDH1 vaccine in newly diagnosed glioma. This CDR3 contains 14 residues. CDR1 and CDR2 (germline): SGHTA, FQGNSA. The V and J ends lost 2 bases and 1 base respectively, with 8 bases between them. General observations from the study: Pseudoprogression appeared independent of alterations in top peripheral clonotypes.

This clone has only a few counts. Its antigen is unknown. The time point denotes: week 35, safety follow-up. Every vaccination contained 300 ug of the mutant IDH1 20-mer peptide and was paired with topical imiquimod. Method: immunoSEQ multiplex PCR; TCRdb's copy keeps in-frame clones and lacks some. The data show 50,000 to 70,000 clones, 85% to 90% seen once. The material was PBMCs, obtained from a glioma patient whose treatment included an IDH1 peptide vaccine. The clonotype originates from a man in his forties with glioma. This rearrangement joins TRBV7-2 to TRBJ1-1, with unresolved D. This chain's CDR3 is CASSLSPGNTEAFF. CDR3 sequence (DNA): TGTGCCAGCAGCTTAAGCCCCGGGAACACTGAAGCTTTCTTT.